This T cell receptor (beta chain) was obtained from a study of CD4 T cell repertoires in COVID-19. Across the study: Other coronavirus spike proteins restimulated relabeled CFSE-low cells expanded with IL-2 for 9 to 10 days.

Trimming pared 10 bases from V and 5 bases from J, leaving 12 bases between. Looked up from germline, CDR1 is SEHNR and CDR2 is FQNEAQ (reference sequence). CDR3 length: 13 residues. In regard to this clone: What it binds is not known.

Samples came from patients recovered from mild-to-severe COVID-19. Study-wide points: Some SARS-CoV-2 clonotypes, between about 7 and 27%, recurred in SARS-CoV and/or HKU1 cultures.

Data came from immunoSEQ multiplex PCR; TCRdb stores just in-frame clones and leaves some out. Of approximately 75,000 clones in the sample, 83% are singletons; the top ten hold around 0.6%. The rearrangement uses TRBV7-9 and TRBJ1-6, with D possibly TRBD1 on 6 matching bases. The material was CD4+ T cells from peripheral blood, obtained after recovery from COVID-19. The clonotype comes from a human donor who had COVID-19. This chain's CDR3 is CAMQGSDNSPLHF. In nucleotides, the CDR3 is TGTGCCATGCAGGGGTCGGATAATTCACCCCTCCACTTT.